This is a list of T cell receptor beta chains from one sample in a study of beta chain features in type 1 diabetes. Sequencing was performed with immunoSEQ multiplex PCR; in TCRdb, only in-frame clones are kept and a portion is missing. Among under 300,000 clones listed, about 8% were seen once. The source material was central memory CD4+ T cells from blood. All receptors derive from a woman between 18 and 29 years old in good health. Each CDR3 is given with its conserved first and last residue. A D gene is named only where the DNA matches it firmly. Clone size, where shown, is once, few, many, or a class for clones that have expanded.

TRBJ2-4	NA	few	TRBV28	TGTGCCAGCAGTTCTGGCGGCGTAGCCAAAAACATTCAGTACTTC	CASSSGGVAKNIQYF
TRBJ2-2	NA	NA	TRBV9	TGTGCCAGCAGCAAAGGGGTAGGAAAGGACACCGGGGAGCTGTTTTTT	CASSKGVGKDTGELFF
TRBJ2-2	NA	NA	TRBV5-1	TGCGCCAGCAGCTCTACAGCGGCGAGCGGGGAGCTGTTTTTT	CASSSTAASGELFF
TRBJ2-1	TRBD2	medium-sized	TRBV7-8	TGTGCCAGTCAGGGACTAGGCCTATTCGGTGAGCAGTTCTTC	CASQGLGLFGEQFF
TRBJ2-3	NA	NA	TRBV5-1	TGCGCCAGCAGCTTTGGAAGCACAGATACGCAGTATTTT	CASSFGSTDTQYF
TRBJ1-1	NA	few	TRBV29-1	TGCAGCGTCCGGGGGGTTCTCACTGAAGCTTTCTTT	CSVRGVLTEAFF
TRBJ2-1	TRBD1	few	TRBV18	TGTGCCAGCTCACCGAACCGGGACAGCGCACGGGAGCAGTTCTTC	CASSPNRDSAREQFF
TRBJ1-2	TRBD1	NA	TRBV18	TGTGCCAGCTCACCCCCCGAGACAGGGGGCCGTGGCTACACCTTC	CASSPPETGGRGYTF
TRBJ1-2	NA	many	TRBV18	TGTGCCAGCTCACCGTCAGGGGACTATGGCTACACCTTC	CASSPSGDYGYTF
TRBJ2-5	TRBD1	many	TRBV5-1	TGCGCCAGCTGCAAGGGACAGCTCCAAGAGACCCAGTACTTC	CASCKGQLQETQYF
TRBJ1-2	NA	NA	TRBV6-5	TGTGCCAGCAGTTATTCTGGGACTGCTAACTATGGCTACACCTTC	CASSYSGTANYGYTF
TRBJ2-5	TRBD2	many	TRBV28	TGTGCCAGCAGTTTATTGGTAGCGGGGGGATCGGACAGGGACGCTGAGACCCAGTACTTC	CASSLLVAGGSDRDAETQYF
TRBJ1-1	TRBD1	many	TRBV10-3	TGTGCCATGCGGGACAGAGGAGGGTTGAACACTGAAGCTTTCTTT	CAMRDRGGLNTEAFF
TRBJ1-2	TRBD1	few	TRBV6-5	TGTGCCAGCAGCTCCGGACAGGCCTACACCTTC	CASSSGQAYTF
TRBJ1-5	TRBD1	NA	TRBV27	TGTGCCAGCAGTCCCCAGACAGGGAGGGAGCCCCAGCATTTT	CASSPQTGREPQHF
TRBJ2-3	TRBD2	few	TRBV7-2	TGTGCCAGCAGCTTATCGGGACTAGCGGCCGGAGATACGCAGTATTTT	CASSLSGLAAGDTQYF
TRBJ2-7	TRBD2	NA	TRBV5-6	TGTGCCAGCAGCTTGTCACTAGCGAGGCACGAGCAGTACTTC	CASSLSLARHEQYF
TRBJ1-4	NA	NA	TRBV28	TGTGCCAGCAGCCCCGGGCCGTATGGGGATGAAAAACTGTTTTTT	CASSPGPYGDEKLFF
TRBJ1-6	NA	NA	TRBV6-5	TGTGCCAGCAGTGGTGATAATTCACCCCTCCACTTT	CASSGDNSPLHF
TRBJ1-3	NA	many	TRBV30	TGTGCCTGGGGCCGGCTCTCTGGAAACACCATATATTTT	CAWGRLSGNTIYF
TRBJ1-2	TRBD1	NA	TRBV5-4	TGTGCCAGCAGCCCCTGGACAGGGGCAAACTATGGCTACACCTTC	CASSPWTGANYGYTF
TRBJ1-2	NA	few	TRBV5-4	TGTGCCAGCAGCTTGGAGATGGATGGCTACACCTTC	CASSLEMDGYTF
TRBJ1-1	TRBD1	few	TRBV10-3	TGTGCCACTCGTTCCGGGACAGGGGGCTATCAAACTGAAGCTTTCTTT	CATRSGTGGYQTEAFF
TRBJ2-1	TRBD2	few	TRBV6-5	TGTGCCAGCAGGCGACTAGCGGGGGGAAATGAGCAGTTCTTC	CASRRLAGGNEQFF
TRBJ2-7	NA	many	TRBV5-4	TGTGCCAGCAGCAACGGGAACAGGGCGTACGAGCAGTACTTC	CASSNGNRAYEQYF
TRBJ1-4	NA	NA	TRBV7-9	TGTGCCAGCAGCTTAACGTCTCTGAACAGCGGTGAAAAACTGTTTTTT	CASSLTSLNSGEKLFF
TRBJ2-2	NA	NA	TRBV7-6	TGTGCCAGCAGCTCGACTCGGGCCGGGGAGCTGTTTTTT	CASSSTRAGELFF
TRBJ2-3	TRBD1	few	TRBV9	TGTGCCAGCAGCGTAGTTAGGACAGGGGGCCCAGATACGCAGTATTTT	CASSVVRTGGPDTQYF
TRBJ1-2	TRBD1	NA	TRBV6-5	TGTGCTTGCGGGACAGGGGTTTATGGCTACACCTTC	CACGTGVYGYTF
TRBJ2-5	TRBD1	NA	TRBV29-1	TGCAGCGTTGCCAGATTCACAGGGGACCGGCAAGAGACCCAGTACTTC	CSVARFTGDRQETQYF
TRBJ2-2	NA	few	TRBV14	TGTGCCAGCAGCCAAGTTCGCATCGGGGAGCTGTTTTTT	CASSQVRIGELFF
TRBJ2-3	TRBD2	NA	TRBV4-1	TGCGCCAGCAGCCAAGAGGGCGGGGGGGCAGGAGATACGCAGTATTTT	CASSQEGGGAGDTQYF
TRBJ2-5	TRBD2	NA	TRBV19	TGTGCCAGTAGTACTTCGCCGGGACTAGCGGGAGTGGTTCACCAGTACTTC	CASSTSPGLAGVVHQYF
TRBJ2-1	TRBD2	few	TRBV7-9	TGTGCCAGCAGCTTGGGCCGTCCCGGGGAGGGGCATGAGCAGTTCTTC	CASSLGRPGEGHEQFF
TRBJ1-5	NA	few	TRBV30	TGTGCCTGGAGTAGACAAACGAGCAATCAGCCCCAGCATTTT	CAWSRQTSNQPQHF
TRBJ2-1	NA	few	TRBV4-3	TGCGCCAGCAGCCAAGAAGGTGGCGGGTGGGCGGATGAGCAGTTCTTC	CASSQEGGGWADEQFF
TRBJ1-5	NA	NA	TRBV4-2	TGTGCCAGCAGCCAGATCGTTGGGGATCAGCCCCAGCATTTT	CASSQIVGDQPQHF
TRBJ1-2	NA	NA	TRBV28	TGTGCCAGCAGTTTGGCACAGTACGGCTACACCTTC	CASSLAQYGYTF
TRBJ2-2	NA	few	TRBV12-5	TGTGCTAGTGGTACCCAAACCGGGGAGCTGTTTTTT	CASGTQTGELFF
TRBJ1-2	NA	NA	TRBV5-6	TGTGCCAGCAGCTTGGGACAGGCCATTTCCTATGGCTACACCTTC	CASSLGQAISYGYTF
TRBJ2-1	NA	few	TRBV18	TGTGCCAGCTCACCAAACGGTCGCGTGAATGAGCAGTTCTTC	CASSPNGRVNEQFF
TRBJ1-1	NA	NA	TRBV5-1	TGCGCCAGCAGCTTGGAGGAGGGGCGGACCACTGAAGCTTTCTTT	CASSLEEGRTTEAFF
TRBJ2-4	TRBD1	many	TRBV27	TGTGCCAGCAGGACGGGACAGAACATTCAGTACTTC	CASRTGQNIQYF
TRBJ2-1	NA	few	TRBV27	TGTGCCAGCAGTTCCAACGGGGCAACCGGCAATGAGCAGTTCTTC	CASSSNGATGNEQFF
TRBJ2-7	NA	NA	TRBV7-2	TGTGCCAGCAGCTCCAGTCGACAGGTCGGTGAGCAGTACTTC	CASSSSRQVGEQYF
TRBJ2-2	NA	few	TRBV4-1	TGCGCCAGCAGCCAAGAAACTGGGGTTTACACCGGGGAGCTGTTTTTT	CASSQETGVYTGELFF
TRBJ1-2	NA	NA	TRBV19	TGTGCCAGTAGTGTCGGCCAAAAGAGATATGGCTACACCTTC	CASSVGQKRYGYTF
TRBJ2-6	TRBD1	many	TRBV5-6	TGTGCCAGCAGCTTGATTGGGACAGGATACTCTGGGGCCAACGTCCTGACTTTC	CASSLIGTGYSGANVLTF
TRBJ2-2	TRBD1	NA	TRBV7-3	TGTGCCAGCAGCCGAACAGGGGGAGAGGCCGGGGAGCTGTTTTTT	CASSRTGGEAGELFF
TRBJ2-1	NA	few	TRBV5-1	TGCGCCAGCAGCGGAGGACTCCAGGCGGGGACTGAGCAGTTCTTC	CASSGGLQAGTEQFF
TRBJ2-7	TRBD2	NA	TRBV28	TGTGCCAGCAGCACCCCCGCAGCGGGAGCTCGCGAGCAGTACTTC	CASSTPAAGAREQYF
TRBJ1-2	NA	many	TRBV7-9	TGTGCCAGCATCCCGACCTCTAACTATGGCTACACCTTC	CASIPTSNYGYTF
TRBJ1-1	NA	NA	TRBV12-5	TGTGCTAGTGGCCTGGGGGGTGGAACTGAAGCTTTCTTT	CASGLGGGTEAFF
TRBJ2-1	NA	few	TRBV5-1	TGCGCCAGCAGATGGGCGGGGAGCAATGAGCAGTTCTTC	CASRWAGSNEQFF